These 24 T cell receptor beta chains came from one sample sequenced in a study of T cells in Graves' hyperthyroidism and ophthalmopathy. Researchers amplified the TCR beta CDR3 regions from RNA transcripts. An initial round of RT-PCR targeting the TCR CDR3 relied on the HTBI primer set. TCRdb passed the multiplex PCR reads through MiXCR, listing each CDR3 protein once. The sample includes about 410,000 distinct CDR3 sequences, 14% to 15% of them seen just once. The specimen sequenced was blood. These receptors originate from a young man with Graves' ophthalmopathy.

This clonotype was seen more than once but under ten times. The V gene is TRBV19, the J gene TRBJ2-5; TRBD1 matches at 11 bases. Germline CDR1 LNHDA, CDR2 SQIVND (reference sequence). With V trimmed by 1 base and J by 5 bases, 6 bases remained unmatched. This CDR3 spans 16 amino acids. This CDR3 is CASSIGGQGGVETQYF. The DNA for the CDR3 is TGTGCCAGTAGTATAGGGGGACAGGGGGGAGTGGAGACCCAGTACTTC.

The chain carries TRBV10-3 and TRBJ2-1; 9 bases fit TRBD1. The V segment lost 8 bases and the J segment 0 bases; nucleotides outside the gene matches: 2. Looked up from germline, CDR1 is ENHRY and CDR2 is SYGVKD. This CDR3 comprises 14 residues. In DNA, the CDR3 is TGTGCCATCGGGACAGGGAGCTCCTACAATGAGCAGTTCTTC. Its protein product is CAIGTGSSYNEQFF.

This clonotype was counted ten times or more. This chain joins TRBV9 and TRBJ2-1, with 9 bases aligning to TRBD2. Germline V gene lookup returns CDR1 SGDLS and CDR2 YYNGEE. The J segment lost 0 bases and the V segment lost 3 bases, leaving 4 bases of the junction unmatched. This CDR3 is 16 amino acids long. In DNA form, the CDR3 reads TGTGCCAGCAGCGGGACTAGCGCCAACTCCTACAATGAGCAGTTCTTC. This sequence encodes CASSGTSANSYNEQFF.

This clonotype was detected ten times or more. The CDR3 DNA sequence: TGCGCCAGCAGCCAGACTACAGGGGTCTATGGCTACACCTTC. Translated, it gives CASSQTTGVYGYTF. The chain joins TRBV4-1 to TRBJ1-2; TRBD1 aligns across 7 bases. J lost 4 bases, V lost 3 bases, and 5 bases had no gene match. The CDR3 length is 14 residues. Germline values: CDR1 MGHRA, CDR2 YSYEKL.

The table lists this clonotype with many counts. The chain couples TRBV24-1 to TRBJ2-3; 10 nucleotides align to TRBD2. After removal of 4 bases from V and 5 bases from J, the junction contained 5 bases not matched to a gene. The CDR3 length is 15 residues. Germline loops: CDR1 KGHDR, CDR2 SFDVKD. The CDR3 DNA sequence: TGTGCCACCAGTGAAGCGGGAGGGCTTGAAGATACGCAGTATTTT. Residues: CATSEAGGLEDTQYF.

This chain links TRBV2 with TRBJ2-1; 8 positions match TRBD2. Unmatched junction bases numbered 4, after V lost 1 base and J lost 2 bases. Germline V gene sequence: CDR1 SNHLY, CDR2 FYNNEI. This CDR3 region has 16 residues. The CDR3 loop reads CASSEEGTRPYNEQFF. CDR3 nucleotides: TGTGCCAGCAGTGAAGAGGGGACTAGGCCCTACAATGAGCAGTTCTTC.

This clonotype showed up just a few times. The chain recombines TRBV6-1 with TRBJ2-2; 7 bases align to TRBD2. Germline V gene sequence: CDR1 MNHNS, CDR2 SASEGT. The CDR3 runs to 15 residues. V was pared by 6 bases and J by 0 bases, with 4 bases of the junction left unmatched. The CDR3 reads CASSRGETNTGELFF. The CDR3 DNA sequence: TGTGCCAGCAGCCGGGGGGAGACGAACACCGGGGAGCTGTTTTTT.

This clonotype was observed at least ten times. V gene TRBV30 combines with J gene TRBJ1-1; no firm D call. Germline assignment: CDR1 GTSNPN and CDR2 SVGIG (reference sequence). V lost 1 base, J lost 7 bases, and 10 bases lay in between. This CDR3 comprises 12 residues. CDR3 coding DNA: TGTGCCTGGAGTGACAACTGGAGTGAAGCTTTCTTT. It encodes CAWSDNWSEAFF.

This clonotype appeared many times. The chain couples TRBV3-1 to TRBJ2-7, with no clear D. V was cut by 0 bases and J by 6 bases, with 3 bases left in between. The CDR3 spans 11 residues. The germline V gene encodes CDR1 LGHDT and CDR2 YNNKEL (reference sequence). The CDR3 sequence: CASSQELEQYF. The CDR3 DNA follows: TGTGCCAGCAGCCAAGAACTCGAGCAGTACTTC.

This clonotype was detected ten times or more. CDR3 sequence (DNA): TGCAGTGCTCCCCACTCCAGGAGACCGTACGAGCAGTACTTC. Translation: CSAPHSRRPYEQYF. The gene calls are TRBV20-1 and TRBJ2-7, with D unclear. V lost 5 bases and J lost 4, with 18 bases in between. The germline V gene has CDR1 DFQATT and CDR2 SNEGSKA (reference sequence). The CDR3 is 14 residues long.

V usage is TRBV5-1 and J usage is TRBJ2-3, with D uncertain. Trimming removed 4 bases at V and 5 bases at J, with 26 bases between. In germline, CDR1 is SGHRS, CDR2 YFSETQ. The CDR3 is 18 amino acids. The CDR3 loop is CASSPDASSRKTGDTQYF. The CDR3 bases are TGCGCCAGCAGCCCCGACGCCTCTAGTCGGAAGACGGGAGATACGCAGTATTTT.

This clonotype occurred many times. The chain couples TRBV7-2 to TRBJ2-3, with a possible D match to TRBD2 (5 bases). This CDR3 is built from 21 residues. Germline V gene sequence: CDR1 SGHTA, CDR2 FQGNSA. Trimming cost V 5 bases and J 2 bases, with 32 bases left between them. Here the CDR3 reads CASSPRRLTAEVATTTDTQYF. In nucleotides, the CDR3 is TGTGCCAGCAGCCCTAGACGTCTGACGGCGGAGGTAGCCACCACCACAGATACGCAGTATTTT.

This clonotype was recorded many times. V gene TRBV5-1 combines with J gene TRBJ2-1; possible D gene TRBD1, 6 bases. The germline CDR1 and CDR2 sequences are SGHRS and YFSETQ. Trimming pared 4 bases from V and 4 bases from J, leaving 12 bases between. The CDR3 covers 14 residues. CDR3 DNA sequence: TGCGCCAGCAGCGGGGACATGCTTTACAATGAGCAGTTCTTC. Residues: CASSGDMLYNEQFF.

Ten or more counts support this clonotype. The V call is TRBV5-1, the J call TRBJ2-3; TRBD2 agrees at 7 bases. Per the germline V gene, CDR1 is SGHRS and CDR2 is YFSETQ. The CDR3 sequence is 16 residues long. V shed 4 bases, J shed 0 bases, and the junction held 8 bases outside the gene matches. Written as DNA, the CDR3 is TGCGCCAGCAGCAACACGAGGGGACTAAGCACAGATACGCAGTATTTT. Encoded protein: CASSNTRGLSTDTQYF.

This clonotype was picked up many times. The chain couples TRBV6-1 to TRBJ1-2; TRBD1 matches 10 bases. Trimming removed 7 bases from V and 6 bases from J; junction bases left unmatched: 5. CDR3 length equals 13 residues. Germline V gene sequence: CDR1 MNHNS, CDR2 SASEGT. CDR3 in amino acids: CASTVTGGHGYTF. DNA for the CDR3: TGTGCCAGCACCGTGACAGGGGGCCATGGCTACACCTTC.

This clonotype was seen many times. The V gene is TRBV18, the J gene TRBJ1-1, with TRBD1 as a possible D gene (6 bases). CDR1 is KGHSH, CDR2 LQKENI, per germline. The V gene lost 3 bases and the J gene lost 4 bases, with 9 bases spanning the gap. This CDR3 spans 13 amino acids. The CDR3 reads CASSPSRGTEAFF. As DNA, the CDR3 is TGTGCCAGCTCACCGTCCAGGGGCACTGAAGCTTTCTTT.

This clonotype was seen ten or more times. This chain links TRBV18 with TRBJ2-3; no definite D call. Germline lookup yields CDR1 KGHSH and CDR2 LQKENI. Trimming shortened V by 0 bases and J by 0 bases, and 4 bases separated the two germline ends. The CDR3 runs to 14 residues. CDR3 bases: TGTGCCAGCTCACCACCGTCTAGCACAGATACGCAGTATTTT. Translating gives CASSPPSSTDTQYF.

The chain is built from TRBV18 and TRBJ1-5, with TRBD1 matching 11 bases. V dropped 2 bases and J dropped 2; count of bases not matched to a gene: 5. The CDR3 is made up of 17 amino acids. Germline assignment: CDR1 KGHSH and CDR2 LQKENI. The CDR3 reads CASSPGQGAPGNQPQHF. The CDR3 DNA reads TGTGCCAGCTCACCAGGACAGGGGGCGCCTGGCAATCAGCCCCAGCATTTT.

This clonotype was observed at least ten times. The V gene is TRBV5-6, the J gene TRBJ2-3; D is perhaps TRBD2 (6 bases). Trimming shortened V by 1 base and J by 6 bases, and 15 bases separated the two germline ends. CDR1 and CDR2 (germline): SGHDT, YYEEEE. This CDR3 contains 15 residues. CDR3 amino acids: CASSLTGVGLDTQYF. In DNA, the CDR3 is TGTGCCAGCAGCTTGACGGGGGTCGGTCTGGATACGCAGTATTTT.

The CDR3 loop reads CASSQATTSGRSEQYF. For the CDR3, the DNA is TGTGCCAGCAGCCAAGCCACCACTAGCGGGAGGAGTGAGCAGTACTTC. This chain joins TRBV3-1 and TRBJ2-7, with TRBD2 identical over 12 bases. The germline gives CDR1 LGHDT, CDR2 YNNKEL (reference sequence). V lost 1 base to trimming and J lost 7 bases; unmatched junction nucleotides: 8. The CDR3 is made up of 16 amino acids.

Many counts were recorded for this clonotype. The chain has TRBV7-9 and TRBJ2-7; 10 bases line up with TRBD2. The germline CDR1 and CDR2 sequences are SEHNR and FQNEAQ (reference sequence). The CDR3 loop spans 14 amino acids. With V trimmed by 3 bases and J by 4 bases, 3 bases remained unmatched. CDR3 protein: CASSFSTSGYEQYF. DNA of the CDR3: TGTGCCAGCAGCTTCTCGACTAGCGGGTACGAGCAGTACTTC.

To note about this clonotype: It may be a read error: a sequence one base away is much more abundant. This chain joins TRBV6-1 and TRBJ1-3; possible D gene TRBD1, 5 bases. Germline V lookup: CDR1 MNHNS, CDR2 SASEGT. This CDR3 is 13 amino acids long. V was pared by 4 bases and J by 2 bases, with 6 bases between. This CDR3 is CASSGTPGNTIYF. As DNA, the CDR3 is TGTGCCAGCAGTGGGACACCTGGAAACACCATATATTTT.

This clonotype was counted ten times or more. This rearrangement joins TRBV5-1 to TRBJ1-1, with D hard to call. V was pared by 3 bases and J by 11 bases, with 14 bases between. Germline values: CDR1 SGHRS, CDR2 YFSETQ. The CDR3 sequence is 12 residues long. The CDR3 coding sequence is TGCGCCAGCAGCTGGCGGGTAGGTGAGGCTTTCTTT. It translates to CASSWRVGEAFF.

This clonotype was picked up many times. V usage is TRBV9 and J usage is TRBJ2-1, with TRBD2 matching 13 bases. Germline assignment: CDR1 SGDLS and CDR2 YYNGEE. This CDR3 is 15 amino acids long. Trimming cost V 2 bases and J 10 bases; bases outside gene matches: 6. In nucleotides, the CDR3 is TGTGCCAGCAGCGTCGGAGGACTAGCGGGAGACGAGCAGTTCTTC. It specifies CASSVGGLAGDEQFF. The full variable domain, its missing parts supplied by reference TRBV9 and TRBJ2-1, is DSGVTQTPKHLITATGQRVTLRCSPRSGDLSVYWYQQSLDQGLQFLIQYYNGEERAKGNILERFSAQQFPDLHSELNLSSLELGDSALYFCASSVGGLAGDEQFFGPGTRLTVL.